This is a list of T cell receptor beta chains from one sample in a study of beta chain features in type 1 diabetes. TCRdb's copy holds only in-frame clones and misses some; the assay was immunoSEQ multiplex PCR. The sample includes more than 250,000 clones, around an eighth seen only once; the top ten take around 0.016%. The specimen was naive CD4+ T cells from blood. These receptors were obtained from a man aged 25-45 years with type 1 diabetes. Both conserved end residues are trimmed from each CDR3. D genes are given only for firm matches.

TRBD2	TRBV7-9	TRBJ2-1	ASSHTGTSGRSEQF
NA	TRBV13	TRBJ2-7	ASSLHPTGYEQY
NA	TRBV25-1	TRBJ2-5	ASSVRYQETQY
TRBD1	TRBV15	TRBJ2-6	ATTTGGAYSGANVLT
TRBD1	TRBV28	TRBJ2-1	ASSLGGTGKGGEQF
TRBD2	TRBV10-3	TRBJ2-1	AISGGGGGSASSYNEQF
TRBD1	TRBV6-5	TRBJ2-3	ASSYGTGDPTDTQY
NA	TRBV7-9	TRBJ1-1	ASTPWRVNTEAF
NA	TRBV6-6	TRBJ1-5	ASSPTGLRNQPQH
TRBD1	TRBV7-3	TRBJ1-2	ASSLTGGENYGYT
NA	TRBV9	TRBJ2-3	ASSGTGTPSPDTQY
NA	TRBV5-1	TRBJ2-7	ASSLVLGDGTYEQY
NA	TRBV18	TRBJ2-3	ASSPPRAGSTDTQY